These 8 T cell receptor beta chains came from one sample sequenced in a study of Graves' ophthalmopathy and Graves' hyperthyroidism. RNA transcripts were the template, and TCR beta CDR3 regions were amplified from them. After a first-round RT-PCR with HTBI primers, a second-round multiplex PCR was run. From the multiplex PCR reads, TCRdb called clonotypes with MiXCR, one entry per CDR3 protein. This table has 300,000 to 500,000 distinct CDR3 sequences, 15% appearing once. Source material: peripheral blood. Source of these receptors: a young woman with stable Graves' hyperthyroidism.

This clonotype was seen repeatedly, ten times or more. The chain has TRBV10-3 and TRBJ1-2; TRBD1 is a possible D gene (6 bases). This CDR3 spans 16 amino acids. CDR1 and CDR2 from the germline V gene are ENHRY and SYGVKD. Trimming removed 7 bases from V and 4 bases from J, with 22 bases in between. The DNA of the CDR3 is TGTGCCATCACCCATATGACCCAACAGGGCTCCTATGGCTACACCTTC. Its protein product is CAITHMTQQGSYGYTF.

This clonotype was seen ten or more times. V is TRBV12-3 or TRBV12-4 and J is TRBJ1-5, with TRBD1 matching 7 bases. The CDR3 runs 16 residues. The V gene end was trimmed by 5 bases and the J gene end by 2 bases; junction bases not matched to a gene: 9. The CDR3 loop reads CASSPHRGSGNQPQHF. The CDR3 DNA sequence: TGTGCCAGCAGTCCACACAGGGGATCGGGCAATCAGCCCCAGCATTTT.

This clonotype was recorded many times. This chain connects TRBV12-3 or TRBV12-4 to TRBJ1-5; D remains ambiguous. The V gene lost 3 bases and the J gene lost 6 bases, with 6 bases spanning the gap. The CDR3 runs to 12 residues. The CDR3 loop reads CASSFFLQPQHF. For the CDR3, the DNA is TGTGCCAGCAGTTTTTTTCTTCAGCCCCAGCATTTT.

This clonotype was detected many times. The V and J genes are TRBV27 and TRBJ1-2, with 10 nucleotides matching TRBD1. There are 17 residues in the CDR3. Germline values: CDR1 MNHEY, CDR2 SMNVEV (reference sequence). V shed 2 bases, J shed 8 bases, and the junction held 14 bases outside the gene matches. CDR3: CASSLTPGQGMVRGYTF. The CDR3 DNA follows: TGTGCCAGCAGTTTAACCCCGGGACAGGGGATGGTTCGAGGCTACACCTTC.

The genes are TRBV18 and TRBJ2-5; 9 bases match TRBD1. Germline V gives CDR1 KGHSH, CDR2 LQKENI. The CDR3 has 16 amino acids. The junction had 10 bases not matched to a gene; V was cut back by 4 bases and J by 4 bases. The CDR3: CASSLIQGQGRETQYF. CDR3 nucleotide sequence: TGTGCCAGCTCACTTATACAAGGACAGGGGAGAGAGACCCAGTACTTC.

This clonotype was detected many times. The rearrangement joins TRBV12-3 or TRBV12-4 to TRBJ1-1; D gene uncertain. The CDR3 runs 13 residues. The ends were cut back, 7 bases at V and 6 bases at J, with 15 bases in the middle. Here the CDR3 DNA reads TGTGCCAGCACCCTCGGAGGGAGAGCTGAAGCTTTCTTT. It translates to CASTLGGRAEAFF.

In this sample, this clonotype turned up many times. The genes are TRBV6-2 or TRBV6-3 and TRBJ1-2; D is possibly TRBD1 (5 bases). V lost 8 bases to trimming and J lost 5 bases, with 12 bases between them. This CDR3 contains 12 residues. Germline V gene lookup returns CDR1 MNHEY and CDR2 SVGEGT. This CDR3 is CASGAGLYGYTF. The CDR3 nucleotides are TGTGCCAGCGGGGCAGGCTTATATGGCTACACCTTC.

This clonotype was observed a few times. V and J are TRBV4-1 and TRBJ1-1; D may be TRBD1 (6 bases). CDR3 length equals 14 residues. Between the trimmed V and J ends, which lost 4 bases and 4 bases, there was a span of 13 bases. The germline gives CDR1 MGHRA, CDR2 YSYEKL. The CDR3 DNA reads TGCGCCAGCAGCCCGATTGGGGGGCGCACTGAAGCTTTCTTT. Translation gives CASSPIGGRTEAFF.